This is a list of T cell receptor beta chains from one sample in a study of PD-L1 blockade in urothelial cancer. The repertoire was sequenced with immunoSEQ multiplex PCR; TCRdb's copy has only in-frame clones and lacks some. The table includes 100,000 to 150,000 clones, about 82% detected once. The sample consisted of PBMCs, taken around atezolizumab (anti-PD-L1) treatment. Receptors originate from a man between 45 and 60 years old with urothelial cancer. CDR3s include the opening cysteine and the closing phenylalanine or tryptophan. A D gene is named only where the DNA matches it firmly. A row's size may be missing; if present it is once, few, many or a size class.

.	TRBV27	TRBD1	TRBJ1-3	CASSLQTGPGNTIYF	TGTGCCAGCAGTTTACAGACAGGGCCTGGAAACACCATATATTTT
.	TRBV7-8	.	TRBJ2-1	CASRQHSNEQFF	TGTGCCAGCAGACAACACAGCAATGAGCAGTTCTTC
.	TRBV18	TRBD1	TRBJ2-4	CASSRATGNKNIQYF	TGTGCCAGCTCACGGGCGACAGGGAACAAAAACATTCAGTACTTC
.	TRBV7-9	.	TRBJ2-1	CASSPPSSYNEQFF	TGTGCCAGCAGCCCCCCCAGCTCCTACAATGAGCAGTTCTTC
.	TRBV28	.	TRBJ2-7	CASSSPMRYEQYF	TGTGCCAGCAGTTCCCCGATGCGCTACGAGCAGTACTTC
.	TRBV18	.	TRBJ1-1	CASSRTANTEAFF	TGTGCCAGCTCACGAACAGCGAACACTGAAGCTTTCTTT
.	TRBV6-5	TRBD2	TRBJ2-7	CASSYAGRRIEQYF	TGTGCCAGCAGTTACGCCGGGAGGAGGATCGAGCAGTACTTC
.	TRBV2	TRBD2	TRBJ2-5	CASRASGREGGETQYF	TGTGCCAGCAGGGCCAGCGGGAGGGAAGGCGGAGAGACCCAGTACTTC
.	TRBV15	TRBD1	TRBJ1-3	CATSRDRVGNTIYF	TGTGCCACCAGCAGGGACAGGGTTGGAAACACCATATATTTT
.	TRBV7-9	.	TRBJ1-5	CASSSQGTGNQPQHF	TGTGCCAGCAGCTCGCAAGGTACAGGGAATCAGCCCCAGCATTTT
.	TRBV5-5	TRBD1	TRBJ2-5	CASSSPPGQGEETQYF	TGTGCCAGCAGCTCCCCCCCGGGACAGGGAGAGGAGACCCAGTACTTC
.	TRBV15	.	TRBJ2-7	CATSPRQDLRLGQYF	TGTGCCACCAGCCCCAGACAGGACCTACGTCTGGGGCAGTACTTC
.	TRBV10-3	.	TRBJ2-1	CAISKQNYNEQFF	TGTGCCATCAGTAAACAGAACTACAATGAGCAGTTCTTC
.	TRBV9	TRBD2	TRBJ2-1	CASSTPTRLAGVNEQFF	TGTGCCAGCAGCACCCCCACCAGGCTAGCGGGAGTCAATGAGCAGTTCTTC
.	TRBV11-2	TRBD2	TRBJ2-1	CASSLVRGLDPEQFF	TGTGCCAGCAGCTTAGTAAGGGGACTAGATCCTGAGCAGTTCTTC
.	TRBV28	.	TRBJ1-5	CASSRRGGGGWPQHF	TGTGCCAGCAGCCGGCGGGGGGGCGGTGGGTGGCCCCAGCATTTT
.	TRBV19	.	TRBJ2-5	CASSILSGGRQETQYF	TGTGCCAGTAGTATATTAAGTGGAGGTAGACAAGAGACCCAGTACTTC
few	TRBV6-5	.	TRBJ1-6	CASSYDRGYNSPLHF	TGTGCCAGCAGTTACGATCGGGGGTATAATTCACCCCTCCACTTT
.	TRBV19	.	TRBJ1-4	CASSSPATAGDEKLFF	TGTGCCAGTAGTTCGCCCGCGACAGCGGGAGACGAAAAACTGTTTTTT
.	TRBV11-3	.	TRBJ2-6	CASSLGDSGANVLTF	TGTGCCAGCAGCCTAGGAGACTCTGGGGCCAACGTCCTGACTTTC
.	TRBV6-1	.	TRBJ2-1	CASSAGAVNNEQFF	TGTGCCAGCAGTGCTGGGGCAGTAAACAATGAGCAGTTCTTC
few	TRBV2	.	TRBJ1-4	CASSENRVNEKLFF	TGTGCCAGCAGTGAAAACCGAGTTAATGAAAAACTGTTTTTT
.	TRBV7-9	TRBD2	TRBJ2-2	CASSFEAGKGTGELFF	TGTGCCAGCAGCTTCGAAGCGGGGAAGGGCACCGGGGAGCTGTTTTTT
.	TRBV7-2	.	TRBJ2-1	CASSLQKYNEQFF	TGTGCCAGCAGCTTACAAAAATACAATGAGCAGTTCTTC
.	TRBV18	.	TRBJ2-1	CASSPKGHQYNEQFF	TGTGCCAGCTCACCAAAGGGACACCAATACAATGAGCAGTTCTTC
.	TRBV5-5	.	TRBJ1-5	CASSLSLEYNQPQHF	TGTGCCAGCAGCTTGAGCCTCGAATACAATCAGCCCCAGCATTTT
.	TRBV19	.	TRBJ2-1	CASSLPGAGSVREQFF	TGTGCCAGTAGTCTCCCAGGGGCAGGGAGCGTCCGTGAGCAGTTCTTC
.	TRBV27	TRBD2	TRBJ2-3	CASRAGETDTQYF	TGTGCCAGCAGGGCGGGAGAAACAGATACGCAGTATTTT